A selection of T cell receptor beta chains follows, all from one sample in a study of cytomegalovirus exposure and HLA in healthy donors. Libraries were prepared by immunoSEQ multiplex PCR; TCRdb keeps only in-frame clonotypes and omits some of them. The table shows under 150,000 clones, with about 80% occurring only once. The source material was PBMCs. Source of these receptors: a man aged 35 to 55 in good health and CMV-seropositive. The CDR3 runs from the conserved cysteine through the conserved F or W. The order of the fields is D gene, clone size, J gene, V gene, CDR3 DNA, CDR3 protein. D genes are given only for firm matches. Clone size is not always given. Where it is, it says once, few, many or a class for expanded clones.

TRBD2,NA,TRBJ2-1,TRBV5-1,TGCGCCAGCAGCCCGCCTCAGCGGGGGGGCCTTAGTGAGCAGTTCTTC,CASSPPQRGGLSEQFF
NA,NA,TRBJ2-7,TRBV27,TGTGCCAGCTCCCCGACTTTCAGCTCCTACGAGCAGTACTTC,CASSPTFSSYEQYF
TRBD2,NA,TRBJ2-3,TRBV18,TGTGCCAGCACTCCACGGGGGGGGGCAGATACGCAGTATTTT,CASTPRGGADTQYF
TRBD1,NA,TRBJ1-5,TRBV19,TGTGCCAGTAGTATAGGAAGACAGGGGGCCAGCAATCAGCCCCAGCATTTT,CASSIGRQGASNQPQHF
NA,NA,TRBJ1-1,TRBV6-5,TGTGCCAGCAGTTCCCGACAGGAAGGTAGCACTGAAGCTTTCTTT,CASSSRQEGSTEAFF
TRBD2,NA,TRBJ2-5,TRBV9,TGTGCCAGCAGCGTAGGGGCTAGCGGGGGGAGGAAAGAGACCCAGTACTTC,CASSVGASGGRKETQYF
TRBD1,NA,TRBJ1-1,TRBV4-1,TGCGCCAGCAGCCAGAGGACAGGGGGGAACACTGAAGCTTTCTTT,CASSQRTGGNTEAFF
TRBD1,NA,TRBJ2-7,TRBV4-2,TGTGCCAGCAGCCGGCTGGGACAGGGTTACTACGAGCAGTACTTC,CASSRLGQGYYEQYF
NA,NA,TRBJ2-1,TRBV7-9,TGTGCCAGCAGCCCCTTCAGCTACAATGAGCAGTTCTTC,CASSPFSYNEQFF
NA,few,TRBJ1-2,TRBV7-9,TGTGCCAGCAGCGCCACAGAGCTCTCTAACTATGGCTACACCTTC,CASSATELSNYGYTF
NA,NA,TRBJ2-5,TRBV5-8,TGTGCCAGCAAATCTCCAAGGCAGGGCAGGGAGACCCAGTACTTC,CASKSPRQGRETQYF
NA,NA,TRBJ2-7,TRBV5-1,TGCGCCAGCAGCCCAACTACCTCCTACGAGCAGTACTTC,CASSPTTSYEQYF
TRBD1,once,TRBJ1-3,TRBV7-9,TGTGCCAGCAGCTCTGGGACAGGGGTTGGAAACACCATATATTTT,CASSSGTGVGNTIYF
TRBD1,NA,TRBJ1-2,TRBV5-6,TGTGCCAGCAGCTTGGAATGGGACAGGGGCGACCCTTATGGCTACACCTTC,CASSLEWDRGDPYGYTF
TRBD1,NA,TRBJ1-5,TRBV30,TGTGCCTGGAGTATAACAGGGGGTCGCAATCAGCCCCAGCATTTT,CAWSITGGRNQPQHF
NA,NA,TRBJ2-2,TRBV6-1,TGTGCCAGCAGTTTACTAAACACCGGGGAGCTGTTTTTT,CASSLLNTGELFF
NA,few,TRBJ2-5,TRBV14,TGTGCCAGCAGCCAACTAGGAGAACAAGAGACCCAGTACTTC,CASSQLGEQETQYF
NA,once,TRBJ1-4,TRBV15,TGTGCCACCAGCCCACTTTTATTTGAAAAACTGTTTTTT,CATSPLLFEKLFF
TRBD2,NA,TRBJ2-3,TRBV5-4,TGTGCCAGCAGCAAGGGACTAGCGGGCACAGATACGCAGTATTTT,CASSKGLAGTDTQYF
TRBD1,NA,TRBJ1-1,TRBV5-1,TGCGCCAGCAGCCCCTCCAGGGGGCTGAAGACTGAAGCTTTCTTT,CASSPSRGLKTEAFF
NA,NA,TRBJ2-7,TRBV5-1,TGCGCCAGCAGCAGGGGGTGGGCCTCATCCTCCTACGAGCAGTACTTC,CASSRGWASSSYEQYF
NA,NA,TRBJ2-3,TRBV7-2,TGTGCCAGCAGCTTATTGGCGGGGTTCTCAGATACGCAGTATTTT,CASSLLAGFSDTQYF
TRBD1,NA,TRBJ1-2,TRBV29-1,TGCAGCGTTTCGGGACAGGGGGTTGGGTATGGCTACACCTTC,CSVSGQGVGYGYTF
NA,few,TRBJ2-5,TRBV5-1,TGCGCCAGCACAAAATACGGACAGTGGCAAGAGACCCAGTACTTC,CASTKYGQWQETQYF
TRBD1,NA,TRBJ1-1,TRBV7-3,TGTGCCAGCTCTCCAGGGGGGACTGAAGCTTTCTTT,CASSPGGTEAFF
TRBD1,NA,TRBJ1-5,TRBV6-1,TGTGCCAGCTTGGCCGGGACAGGGGGGAATCAGCCACAGCATTTT,CASLAGTGGNQPQHF
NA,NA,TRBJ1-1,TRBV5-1,TGCGCCAGCAGCCTGTTAGGGGCCGGGAACACTGAAGCTTTCTTT,CASSLLGAGNTEAFF
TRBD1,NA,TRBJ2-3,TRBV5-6,TGTGCCAGCAGCCTTTGGACAGGGCTCACAGATACGCAGTATTTT,CASSLWTGLTDTQYF
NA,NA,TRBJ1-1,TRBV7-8,TGTGCCAGCAGCTCAATTCGGGGGGCTAGAACGGAAGCTTTCTTT,CASSSIRGARTEAFF
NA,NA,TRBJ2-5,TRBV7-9,TGTGCCAGCAGCTTTTTCGCCGGGAAAGAGACCCAGTACTTC,CASSFFAGKETQYF
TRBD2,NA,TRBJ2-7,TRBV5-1,TGCGCCAGCAGCTTGGCCCCTACTAGCGGGACCTACGAGCAGTACTTC,CASSLAPTSGTYEQYF
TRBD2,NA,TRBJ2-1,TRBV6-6,TGTGCCAGCAGTTACCCAGAGCGGGGGAAGTACAATGAGCAGTTCTTC,CASSYPERGKYNEQFF
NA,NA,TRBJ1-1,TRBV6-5,TGTGCCAGCAGTAGACAGGTGAACACTGAAGCTTTCTTT,CASSRQVNTEAFF
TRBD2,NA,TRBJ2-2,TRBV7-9,TGTGCCAGCAGCCGGACTAGCGAAAACACCGGGGAGCTGTTTTTT,CASSRTSENTGELFF
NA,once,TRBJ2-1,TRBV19,TGTGCCAGTAGTGACTTCAACAATGAGCAGTTCTTC,CASSDFNNEQFF
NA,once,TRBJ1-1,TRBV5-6,TGTGCCAGCAGCTTGGCCCGTCGTGAATTTGAGTCCCCCCGCGAAGCTTTCTTT,CASSLARREFESPREAFF
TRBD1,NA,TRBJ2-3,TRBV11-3,TGTGCCAGCAGCCCTGAGGGACAGGGGTACACAGATACGCAGTATTTT,CASSPEGQGYTDTQYF
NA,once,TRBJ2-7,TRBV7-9,TGTGCCAGCTGCCCCCCCACCCGGTACGAGCAGTACTTC,CASCPPTRYEQYF
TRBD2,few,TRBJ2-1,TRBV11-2,TGTGCCAGCAGCTTAGGAAGGAGCGGGAGTGAGCAGTTCTTC,CASSLGRSGSEQFF
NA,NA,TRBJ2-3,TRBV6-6,TGTGCCAGCAGTTACAGTGTTGGGGGGGCCGTAGATACGCAGTATTTT,CASSYSVGGAVDTQYF
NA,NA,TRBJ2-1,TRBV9,TGTGCCAGCAGCGTGGGAAGTGGGAGTCAGAATGAGCAGTTCTTC,CASSVGSGSQNEQFF
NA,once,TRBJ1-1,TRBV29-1,TGCAGCGTTGAAAAGGGGGAAGCTTTCTTT,CSVEKGEAFF
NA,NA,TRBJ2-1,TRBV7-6,TGTGCCAGCAGCCTGGACTCCCTGCTAGGAAATGAGCAGTTCTTC,CASSLDSLLGNEQFF
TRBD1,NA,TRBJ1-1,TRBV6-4,TGTGCCAGCAGTGCACAGGGGGGCACTGAAGCTTTCTTT,CASSAQGGTEAFF
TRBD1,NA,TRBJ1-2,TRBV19,TGTGCCAGTAGTATAGATCCCCGGACAGGCGGGCATGGCTACACCTTC,CASSIDPRTGGHGYTF
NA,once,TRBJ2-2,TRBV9,TGTGCCAGCAGCGTAGGGCTTTCGAACACCGGGGAGCTGTTTTTT,CASSVGLSNTGELFF
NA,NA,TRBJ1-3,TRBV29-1,TGCAGCGTCTGGGGCGGCCTAGTGGGAAACACCATATATTTT,CSVWGGLVGNTIYF
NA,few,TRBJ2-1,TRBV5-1,TGCGCCAGCAGCTTGGCGGGCGGGGCCTCCTACAATGAGCAGTTCTTC,CASSLAGGASYNEQFF
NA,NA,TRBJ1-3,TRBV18,TGTGCCAGCTCGCCTAGTACAGGGTACGGAGCTACTGGAAACACCATATATTTT,CASSPSTGYGATGNTIYF
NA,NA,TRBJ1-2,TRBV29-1,TGCAGCGTTGGGGGCGGACAAAGCTATGGCTACACCTTC,CSVGGGQSYGYTF
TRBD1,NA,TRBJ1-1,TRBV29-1,TGCAGCGTCGGGACAGTCGAAGCTTTCTTT,CSVGTVEAFF
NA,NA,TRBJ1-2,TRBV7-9,TGTGCCAGCAGCTCCTCTGGGTCAGGGTATGGCTACACCTTC,CASSSSGSGYGYTF
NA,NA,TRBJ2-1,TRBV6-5,TGTGCCAGCAGTTCAAGGACAGAGAGCTCCTACAATGAGCAGTTCTTC,CASSSRTESSYNEQFF
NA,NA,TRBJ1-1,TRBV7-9,TGTGCCAGCAGCGAACCCCCATGGGCGGACAGCTCGAACACTGAAGCTTTCTTT,CASSEPPWADSSNTEAFF